These T cell receptor beta chains were read from a single sample in a study of cytomegalovirus exposure and HLA in healthy donors. Clones were sequenced by immunoSEQ multiplex PCR, and TCRdb holds only the in-frame ones, with some missing. The table shows approximately 160,000 clones, with almost 85% occurring only once. The sequenced sample consisted of PBMCs. These receptors originate from a man aged 25-40 years in good health and CMV-seropositive. Both conserved end residues are trimmed from each CDR3.

TRBV7-9	TRBJ2-7	ASSLEGYLYEQY
TRBV10-3	TRBJ1-1	AISEPDPRATEAF
TRBV5-4	TRBJ1-2	ASSLRRGVNYGYT
TRBV11-2	TRBJ2-2	ASSFSGQGNTGELF
TRBV9	TRBJ2-3	ASSVALLAGTDTQY
TRBV7-9	TRBJ1-3	ASSYGGPGNTIY
TRBV28	TRBJ2-3	ASSGPGLPSDTQY
TRBV27	TRBJ1-1	ASRRGPQGVTEAF
TRBV19	TRBJ2-1	ASSLSGTNNEQF
TRBV4-1	TRBJ1-2	ASSPGTGGAGYGYT
TRBV7-3	TRBJ2-7	ASSRGPLRPYGTYEQY
TRBV7-2	TRBJ2-6	ASSFFGANVLT
TRBV6-6	TRBJ2-7	ASRRTGKIEQY
TRBV7-2	TRBJ2-5	ASSLLRGSGGETQY
TRBV27	TRBJ2-1	ASSKGVPSSYNEQF
TRBV2	TRBJ1-3	AYSGGVISSSGNTIY
TRBV19	TRBJ1-1	ASRGRGMSEAF
TRBV19	TRBJ2-5	ASSGTSGGETQY
TRBV28	TRBJ2-7	ASRLRETRGEQY
TRBV30	TRBJ2-1	AWRHSYGEQF
TRBV14	TRBJ2-3	ASSHVSTDTQY
TRBV14	TRBJ2-7	ASSPFGVRNEQY
TRBV29-1	TRBJ1-2	SGQFNKAYT
TRBV7-9	TRBJ2-7	ASSRLAGAHYEQY
TRBV7-6	TRBJ2-7	ASSRTGGIAYEQY
TRBV7-2	TRBJ2-3	ASSLEGRGGTDTQY
TRBV30	TRBJ2-7	ACGTGTGYEQY
TRBV6-6	TRBJ1-4	ASSYSSGPNEKLF
TRBV5-6	TRBJ1-5	ASSSYWTEDSNQPQH
TRBV29-1	TRBJ2-7	SVRTSVTEQY
TRBV30	TRBJ2-5	AWSVGEETQY
TRBV4-1	TRBJ1-2	ASSQENTGGNYGYT
TRBV14	TRBJ2-7	ASSWREVSEQY